The sequence of this T cell receptor (beta chain) was determined in a study of T cell responses to AZD1222 COVID-19 vaccine. On the study more broadly: Analysis merged second doses at about 4 or about 12 weeks.

Overall study results and limits: Donors, mostly white British, included more females; clonal diversity was possibly underestimated. Spike was spanned by vaccine-associated CD4 TCRs, which were dominant at 160-218 and 743-854. At study baseline, merely five or six AZD1222 recipients were seropositive.

In regard to this clone: Antigen: not known.

Data came from immunoSEQ multiplex PCR; TCRdb stores just in-frame clones and leaves some out. This sample has around 100,000 clones; about 88% occur once, and the top ten carry about 2%. This clonotype was sampled from an adult in good health. The sequencing here drew on peripheral blood, taken on day 0 of AZD1222 vaccination.

Written as DNA, the CDR3 is TGCGCCAGCAGCTTGGGGCTCTGGGGCTCCGAGCAGTACTTC. This codes for CASSLGLWGSEQYF. The chain combines TRBV5-1 with TRBJ2-7; maybe TRBD1 (5 bases). CDR1 is SGHRS, CDR2 YFSETQ, per germline. This CDR3 comprises 14 residues. The V and J ends lost 0 bases and 6 bases respectively, with 13 bases between them.